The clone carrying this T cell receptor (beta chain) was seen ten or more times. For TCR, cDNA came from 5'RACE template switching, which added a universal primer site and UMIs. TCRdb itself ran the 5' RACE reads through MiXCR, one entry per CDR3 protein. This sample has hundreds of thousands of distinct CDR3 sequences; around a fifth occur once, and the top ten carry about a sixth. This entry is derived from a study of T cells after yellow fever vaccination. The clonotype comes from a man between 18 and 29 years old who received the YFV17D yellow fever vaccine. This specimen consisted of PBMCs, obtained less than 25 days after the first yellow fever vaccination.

In DNA form, the CDR3 reads TGCGCCAGCAGCCAAGACCCGGGGAGCTACACTGAAGCTTTCTTT. Translation gives CASSQDPGSYTEAFF. The gene calls are TRBV4-1 and TRBJ1-1; D uncertain. The CDR3 contains 15 residues. CDR1 and CDR2 from the germline V gene are MGHRA and YSYEKL. V lost 0 bases and J 3 bases, leaving 11 bases between the germline ends.